This T cell receptor beta chain was captured by sequencing in a study of T cells in localized non-small cell lung cancer. Comments on this clone: Its specificity is not known.

TCRdb keeps only in-frame clones here, not all; method: immunoSEQ multiplex PCR. The table lists over 1,500 clones, around 20% of them singletons, with approximately 13% in the top ten. Study conclusions and caveats: A higher density of T cells in blood coincided with extended overall survival. Tumor trailed uninvolved adjacent lung in T cell clonality, which peaked there. Heterogeneity cannot be ruled out, as sequencing used one tumor region only. A median approximately 60 of the top 100 tumor clones appeared in adjacent lung.

Looked up from germline, CDR1 is SQVTM and CDR2 is ANQGSEA. The CDR3 runs 14 residues. Germline trimming cut 6 bases from V and 4 bases from J; bases unmatched to any gene: 10. The rearrangement joins TRBV29-1 to TRBJ1-2, with 8 bases fitting TRBD1. The starting material was lung tumor tissue, obtained before any cancer treatment. The source is a female donor older than 55 with stage II lung adenocarcinoma. CDR3 region: CSVWTGPISYGYTF. The CDR3 coding sequence is TGCAGCGTCTGGACAGGGCCGATCTCCTATGGCTACACCTTC.